This TCR beta chain appears in the sequencing data of a study of T cell responses to AZD1222 COVID-19 vaccine. The repertoire was sequenced with immunoSEQ multiplex PCR; TCRdb's copy has only in-frame clones and lacks some. The sample lists about 140,000 clones; 85% to 95% were seen once. V was cut by 6 bases and J by 0 bases, with 17 bases left in between. Germline V CDR1 and CDR2: LGHNA, YSLEER. The CDR3 contains 17 residues. The input for sequencing was peripheral blood, taken on day 0 of AZD1222 vaccination. The receptor was derived from an adult in good health. V and J are TRBV4-3 and TRBJ2-2, with D perhaps matching TRBD1 or TRBD2 (6 bases each). CDR3 protein: CASSRRSGGANTGELFF. The CDR3 region has the DNA TGCGCCAGCAGTCGGAGGTCCGGGGGCGCGAACACCGGGGAGCTGTTTTTT.